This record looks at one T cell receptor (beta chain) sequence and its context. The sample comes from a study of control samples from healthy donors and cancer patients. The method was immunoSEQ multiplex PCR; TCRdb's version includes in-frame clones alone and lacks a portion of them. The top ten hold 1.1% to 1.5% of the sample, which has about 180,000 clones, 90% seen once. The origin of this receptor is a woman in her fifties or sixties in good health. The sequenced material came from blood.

CDR3 in amino acids: CASSYTTGSLLRAFF. For the CDR3, the DNA is TGTGCCAGCAGTTACACGACAGGTAGCCTTCTAAGAGCTTTCTTT. The V call is TRBV6-5, the J call TRBJ1-1, with a tentative D call TRBD1 (6 bases). The V end lost 2 bases, the J end lost 10 bases, and 20 bases lay between the germline ends. Germline lookup yields CDR1 MNHEY and CDR2 SVGAGI. This CDR3 has 15 amino acids.